One sample yielded the 26 T cell receptor beta chains listed below, sequenced in a study of blood T cell repertoires in COVID-19. Assay used: immunoSEQ multiplex PCR; TCRdb lists only in-frame clones, some missing. Counted here are about 310,000 clones, 90% occurring once; the ten biggest clones make up roughly 4.3%. Material for sequencing was PBMCs or T cells enriched from blood (not recorded which). Source of these receptors: a woman younger than 35 with acute COVID-19.

The chain employs TRBV7-9 and TRBJ2-3; D is perhaps TRBD2 (6 bases). The CDR3 has 14 amino acids. Deletions cut 0 bases from V and 3 bases from J, with 7 bases between. The germline CDR1 and CDR2 sequences are SEHNR and FQNEAQ (reference sequence). The CDR3 DNA reads TGTGCCAGCAGCTTAGCGACTAGTACAGATACGCAGTATTTT. Translating it yields CASSLATSTDTQYF.

V gene TRBV25-1 combines with J gene TRBJ2-7, with 8 bases fitting TRBD2. The CDR3 is made up of 16 amino acids. Per the germline V gene, CDR1 is MGHDK and CDR2 is SYGVNS. With V trimmed by 4 bases and J by 6 bases, 14 bases remained unmatched. The DNA for the CDR3 is TGTGCCAGCAGTGTATCCGGGGGGGGGCCTACTAGCGAGCAGTACTTC. It is translated as CASSVSGGGPTSEQYF.

This clone was detected only a few times. The chain has TRBV28 and TRBJ1-2; D gene unclear. In germline, CDR1 is MDHEN, CDR2 SYDVKM. This CDR3 has 12 residues. The V and J ends lost 3 bases and 7 bases respectively, with 9 bases between them. The chain's CDR3 is CASSFSPSGYTF. DNA for the CDR3: TGTGCCAGCAGTTTCTCACCTAGTGGCTACACCTTC.

The rearrangement joins TRBV7-9 to TRBJ1-4, with D maybe TRBD1 (6 bases). CDR3 length: 16 residues. The germline V and J ends were trimmed by 3 bases and 8 bases, with 19 bases remaining between them. Germline V gene sequence: CDR1 SEHNR, CDR2 FQNEAQ (reference sequence). For the CDR3, the DNA is TGTGCCAGCAGCTTGGGCAGGGGAAGGCGAAGCGAAAAACTGTTTTTT. Its translation: CASSLGRGRRSEKLFF.

CDR3 amino acids: CASSLGLAGDTGELFF. The CDR3, as DNA: TGTGCCAGCTCACTCGGACTAGCGGGAGACACCGGGGAGCTGTTTTTT. The rearrangement joins TRBV18 to TRBJ2-2; 13 nucleotides line up with TRBD2. The CDR3 has 16 amino acids. Trimming removed 4 bases from V and 3 bases from J; junction bases left unmatched: 2. Germline CDR1 and CDR2: KGHSH and LQKENI.

The gene calls are TRBV21-1 and TRBJ2-3; the table's D call, TRBD2, has no DNA check behind it. TRBV21-1 is designated a pseudogene. The CDR3 totals 17 residues. For the CDR3, the DNA is TGTGCCAGCAGCAAATCGGGTAGGGGACTAGGTACAGATACGCAGTATTTT. This codes for CASSKSGRGLGTDTQYF.

The rearrangement links TRBV2 to TRBJ2-7, with 11 positions matching TRBD2. The V and J ends lost 6 bases and 2 bases, in that order; junction bases with no gene match: 6. The CDR3 spans 15 residues. Germline lookup yields CDR1 SNHLY and CDR2 FYNNEI. The CDR3 is CASSGRLAGPYEQYF. CDR3 coding DNA: TGTGCCAGCAGCGGTCGACTAGCGGGGCCCTACGAGCAGTACTTC. Using reference TRBV2 and TRBJ2-7 for the parts outside the CDR3, the full variable domain is EPEVTQTPSHQVTQMGQEVILRCVPISNHLYFYWYRQILGQKVEFLVSFYNNEISEKSEIFDDQFSVERPDGSNFTLKIRSTKLEDSAMYFCASSGRLAGPYEQYFGPGTRLTVT.

This clone appeared once. The rearrangement uses TRBV5-4 and TRBJ2-2; maybe TRBD2 (6 bases). V was cut by 2 bases and J by 0 bases, with 17 bases left in between. Germline V lookup: CDR1 SGHNT, CDR2 YYREEE (reference sequence). The CDR3 totals 18 residues. The CDR3 loop is CASSLGPGLNANTGELFF. CDR3 DNA: TGTGCCAGCAGCTTAGGTCCGGGACTTAACGCGAACACCGGGGAGCTGTTTTTT.

The rearrangement joins TRBV28 to TRBJ1-4, with TRBD1 as a possible D gene (5 bases). Germline CDR1 and CDR2: MDHEN and SYDVKM. The CDR3 consists of 16 residues. V was shortened by 6 bases and J by 5 bases, with 19 bases between the two germline ends. As DNA, the CDR3 is TGTGCCAGCAGGGGCAGGGAAATTCGTCGGAATGAAAAACTGTTTTTT. It translates to CASRGREIRRNEKLFF. The entire variable domain, with the rest obtained from reference TRBV28 and TRBJ1-4, is as follows: DVKVTQSSRYLVKRTGEKVFLECVQDMDHENMFWYRQDPGLGLRLIYFSYDVKMKEKGDIPEGYSVSREKKERFSLILESASTNQTSMYLCASRGREIRRNEKLFFGSGTQLSVL.

The V and J genes are TRBV9 and TRBJ1-1; D is unresolved. Trimming removed 4 bases at V and 8 bases at J, with 15 bases between. Per the germline V gene, CDR1 is SGDLS and CDR2 is YYNGEE. The CDR3 extends over 13 amino acids. The CDR3 is CASSPLFRGEAFF. The CDR3 DNA sequence: TGTGCCAGCAGCCCGCTTTTTAGAGGAGAAGCTTTCTTT.

This clone was recorded once. The CDR3 nucleotides read TGTGCCAGCAGTTTCAGGTTTCCCTCCGACAGGGCCAACACTGAAGCTTTCTTT. Its protein is CASSFRFPSDRANTEAFF. The V gene is TRBV28, the J gene TRBJ1-1, with TRBD1 identical over 7 bases. The junction had 15 bases not matched to a gene; V was cut back by 3 bases and J by 2 bases. Per germline, CDR1 MDHEN and CDR2 SYDVKM. The CDR3 totals 18 residues.

The chain uses TRBV2 and TRBJ2-5, with 7 positions matching TRBD2. J gave up 5 bases and V 11 bases, and 11 bases lay outside the gene matches. This CDR3 spans 13 amino acids. From germline, CDR1 is SNHLY and CDR2 FYNNEI. The CDR3 nucleotides are TGTGCCGGGGGGGATTGGGGTCGTGAGACCCAGTACTTC. Its translation: CAGGDWGRETQYF.

The chain carries TRBV3-1 (or the pseudogene TRBV3-2) and TRBJ2-2, with 10 bases that match TRBD2. The CDR3 extends over 15 amino acids. Germline CDR1 and CDR2: LGHDT and YNNKEL (reference sequence). Trimming removed 4 bases from V and 4 bases from J; junction bases left unmatched: 3. CDR3 coding DNA: TGTGCCAGCAGCCCCGTAGCGGGGGGCACCGGGGAGCTGTTTTTT. Its translation: CASSPVAGGTGELFF.

The rearrangement joins TRBV11-2 to TRBJ1-3; D remains ambiguous. The V end was cut by 1 base, the J end by 0 bases, with 10 bases between. Germline loops: CDR1 SGHAT, CDR2 FQNNGV. The CDR3 length is 16 residues. The CDR3 spells CASSLVLLLSGNTIYF. CDR3 sequence (DNA): TGTGCCAGCAGCTTAGTACTCCTTCTCTCTGGAAACACCATATATTTT.

Here the CDR3 reads CSVERTANYGYTF. CDR3 in DNA: TGCAGCGTTGAACGAACAGCTAACTATGGCTACACCTTC. The chain uses TRBV29-1 and TRBJ1-2; no firm D call. This CDR3 spans 13 amino acids. V lost 2 bases, J lost 0 bases, and 7 bases lay in between. Germline V lookup: CDR1 SQVTM, CDR2 ANQGSEA.

V gene TRBV7-9 combines with J gene TRBJ1-3, with 7 nucleotides matching TRBD1. Germline V gene lookup returns CDR1 SEHNR and CDR2 FQNEAQ (reference sequence). V shed 5 bases and J 0 bases; nucleotides not matched to a gene: 16. The CDR3 spans 19 residues. The chain's CDR3 is CASSGRDSFDSSSGNTIYF. CDR3 bases: TGTGCCAGCAGCGGCCGGGACAGCTTCGATTCATCCTCTGGAAACACCATATATTTT.

The genes are TRBV5-8 and TRBJ2-1, with D maybe TRBD2 (5 bases). CDR3 length equals 17 residues. Trimming removed 3 bases at V and 2 bases at J, with 18 bases between. Germline V CDR1 and CDR2: SGHTS, YDEGEE. CDR3 loop: CASSSYTRRSAYNEQFF. DNA for the CDR3: TGTGCCAGCAGCTCCTACACTCGGAGGAGCGCCTACAATGAGCAGTTCTTC.

The chain carries TRBV5-6 and TRBJ2-1; 8 bases match TRBD1. Germline V lookup: CDR1 SGHDT, CDR2 YYEEEE. The CDR3 is 12 residues long. V shed 7 bases and J 12 bases; nucleotides not matched to a gene: 9. The CDR3 DNA reads TGTGCCAGCGATGACAGGGGCGGGTGGCAGTTCTTC. Amino acid sequence: CASDDRGGWQFF.

The rearrangement uses TRBV9 and TRBJ2-1, with TRBD2 matching 9 bases. CDR3 length equals 16 residues. CDR1 is SGDLS and CDR2 is YYNGEE in the germline V gene. V dropped 3 bases and J dropped 10; count of bases not matched to a gene: 14. Here the CDR3 DNA reads TGTGCCAGCAGCGCCATAGCGGGAGTTGGCCGGAGGGAGCAGTTCTTC. Translated: CASSAIAGVGRREQFF.

The chain has TRBV30 and TRBJ1-4, with D possibly TRBD1 on 5 matching bases. Germline V gives CDR1 GTSNPN, CDR2 SVGIG (reference sequence). Trimming pared 0 bases from V and 4 bases from J, leaving 9 bases between. The CDR3 spans 14 residues. The CDR3, as DNA: TGTGCCTGGAGTGTAGCAGGGTTTAATGAAAAACTGTTTTTT. Translated, it gives CAWSVAGFNEKLFF.

The rearrangement joins TRBV27 to TRBJ2-1; possibly TRBD2 for D (6 bases). V was trimmed by 0 bases and J by 4 bases, leaving 10 bases between them. Per the germline V gene, CDR1 is MNHEY and CDR2 is SMNVEV (reference sequence). There are 15 residues in the CDR3. CDR3 DNA: TGTGCCAGCAGTTTATCGGTCGGGAGTTACAATGAGCAGTTCTTC. The encoded protein is CASSLSVGSYNEQFF.

The chain recombines TRBV6-5 with TRBJ2-7; 8 bases fit TRBD2. The ends lost 6 bases at V and 6 bases at J; junction bases unmatched: 7. Germline V lookup: CDR1 MNHEY, CDR2 SVGAGI. The length of the CDR3 is 13 residues. CDR3 in amino acids: CASRTGGVVEQYF. The CDR3 DNA reads as TGTGCCAGCAGAACGGGGGGGGTGGTCGAGCAGTACTTC.

The chain joins TRBV11-2 to TRBJ2-2; TRBD1 might be the D (5 bases). CDR1 and CDR2 from the germline V gene are SGHAT and FQNNGV. This CDR3 region has 13 residues. The V gene lost 3 bases and the J gene lost 7 bases, with 9 bases spanning the gap. For the CDR3, the DNA is TGTGCCAGCAGCTTCAAGGGGTTCGGGGAGCTGTTTTTT. This gives the protein CASSFKGFGELFF. Full variable domain (missing parts from reference TRBV11-2 and TRBJ2-2): EAGVAQSPRYKIIEKRQSVAFWCNPISGHATLYWYQQILGQGPKLLIQFQNNGVVDDSQLPKDRFSAERLKGVDSTLKIQPAKLEDSAVYLCASSFKGFGELFFGEGSRLTVL.

The rearrangement links TRBV7-9 to TRBJ1-2, with D possibly matching TRBD1 (5 bases). The germline gives CDR1 SEHNR, CDR2 FQNEAQ (reference sequence). Deletions cut 0 bases from V and 4 bases from J, with 15 bases between. The CDR3 is 16 residues long. This CDR3 reads CASSLANLDTTYGYTF. In DNA form, the CDR3 reads TGTGCCAGCAGCTTAGCCAACCTGGACACGACCTATGGCTACACCTTC.

The chain employs TRBV28 and TRBJ1-4; D call uncertain. This CDR3 is built from 16 residues. V was trimmed by 3 bases and J by 1 base, leaving 12 bases between them. In germline, CDR1 is MDHEN, CDR2 SYDVKM. CDR3: CASSLRGRRTNEKLFF. CDR3 coding DNA: TGTGCCAGCAGTTTGAGAGGGAGGAGAACTAATGAAAAACTGTTTTTT.

This chain joins TRBV3-1 (or the pseudogene TRBV3-2) and TRBJ2-2; TRBD1 agrees at 7 bases. This CDR3 has 13 residues. V dropped 8 bases and J dropped 5; count of bases not matched to a gene: 5. In germline, CDR1 is LGHDT, CDR2 YNNKEL (reference sequence). CDR3 sequence (DNA): TGTGCCAGCGGGAACAGGGGAACCGGGGAGCTGTTTTTT. It yields the protein CASGNRGTGELFF.